Below are 26 T cell receptor beta chains sequenced from a single sample in a study of T cell repertoires in ileal Crohn's disease. Regarding time point: neoterminal ileum biopsy at postoperative endoscopy, about 6 months after surgery. Clones were sequenced by immunoSEQ multiplex PCR, and TCRdb holds only the in-frame ones, with some missing. There are about 13,000 clones in the sample; just under 80% occur only once, and under 5% lies in the top ten. What was sequenced was ileal tissue. These receptors came from an adult with Crohn's disease.

The chain joins TRBV5-1 to TRBJ1-1; D is perhaps TRBD1 (5 bases). Deletions cut 1 base from V and 3 bases from J, with 13 bases between. CDR1 is SGHRS, CDR2 YFSETQ, per germline. CDR3 length: 15 amino acids. CDR3 residues: CASSLQGLGDTEAFF. CDR3 DNA sequence: TGCGCCAGCAGCTTGCAGGGTCTGGGCGACACTGAAGCTTTCTTT.

This clone appeared once. This chain links TRBV27 with TRBJ1-5; D uncertain. Germline-derived CDR1 and CDR2 are MNHEY and SMNVEV (reference sequence). CDR3 length: 14 amino acids. V was clipped by 4 bases and J by 9 bases, with 16 bases between them. The DNA for the CDR3 is TGTGCCAGCAGTTCCCTTTCCAGGCAAGGGCCCCAGCATTTT. Translated: CASSSLSRQGPQHF.

J is TRBJ2-5 and V is TRBV19; 8 positions match TRBD1. Looked up from germline, CDR1 is LNHDA and CDR2 is SQIVND (reference sequence). The CDR3 is made up of 16 amino acids. V was pared by 2 bases and J by 5 bases, with 10 bases of the junction left unmatched. CDR3 DNA: TGTGCCAGTAGTATAAAAAGGACAGGGCACGGGGAGACCCAGTACTTC. It is translated as CASSIKRTGHGETQYF. Supplemented by reference TRBV19 and TRBJ2-5, the full variable domain reads DGGITQSPKYLFRKEGQNVTLSCEQNLNHDAMYWYRQDPGQGLRLIYYSQIVNDFQKGDIAEGYSVSREKKESFPLTVTSAQKNPTAFYLCASSIKRTGHGETQYFGPGTRLLVL.

The chain recombines TRBV14 with TRBJ2-7; D perhaps matches TRBD1 (6 bases). Trimming took off 5 bases at V and 4 bases at J, with 6 bases between the two ends. The CDR3 is 11 amino acids. Looked up from germline, CDR1 is SGHDN and CDR2 is FVKESK. The CDR3 DNA is TGTGCCAGCAGCAGGGGGTACGAGCAGTACTTC. Translation gives CASSRGYEQYF.

The chain couples TRBV11-2 to TRBJ2-7; D possibly corresponds to TRBD1 (6 bases). Germline V gene lookup returns CDR1 SGHAT and CDR2 FQNNGV. The CDR3 spans 11 residues. Trimming shortened V by 3 bases and J by 7 bases, and 7 bases separated the two germline ends. CDR3 region: CASSFQGEQYF. The CDR3 nucleotides read TGTGCCAGCAGCTTTCAGGGGGAGCAGTACTTC.

This clone has a handful of counts. CDR3 protein: CASSMYRDFAEAFF. CDR3 sequence (DNA): TGTGCCAGTAGTATGTACAGGGATTTCGCTGAAGCTTTCTTT. The gene calls are TRBV19 and TRBJ1-1, with a tentative D call TRBD1 (6 bases). Germline V gene data show CDR1 as LNHDA and CDR2 as SQIVND (reference sequence). This CDR3 is 14 amino acids long. Trimming pared 3 bases from V and 6 bases from J, leaving 14 bases between.

The chain links TRBV29-1 to TRBJ1-2, with 9 bases fitting TRBD1. V shed 0 bases, J shed 2 bases, and the junction held 10 bases outside the gene matches. The CDR3 is 17 residues long. In germline, CDR1 is SQVTM, CDR2 ANQGSEA. CDR3 DNA: TGCAGCGTTGAAGATCGGGGGATGGGGACAGGGAACTATGGCTACACCTTC. Translating gives CSVEDRGMGTGNYGYTF. Full variable domain (remainder filled in from reference TRBV29-1 and TRBJ1-2): SAVISQKPSRDICQRGTSLTIQCQVDSQVTMMFWYRQQPGQSLTLIATANQGSEATYESGFVIDKFPISRPNLTFSTLTVSNMSPEDSSIYLCSVEDRGMGTGNYGYTFGSGTRLTVV.

The V gene is TRBV29-1, the J gene TRBJ2-5, with a tentative D call TRBD2 (5 bases). Germline-derived CDR1 and CDR2 are SQVTM and ANQGSEA. The CDR3 has 14 amino acids. The V end was cut by 3 bases, the J end by 4 bases, with 15 bases between. CDR3 DNA sequence: TGCAGCGTTGACCCCCGGAGGACGGGAGAGACCCAGTACTTC. Residues: CSVDPRRTGETQYF.

The rearrangement links TRBV10-3 to TRBJ2-2, with TRBD1 matching over 9 bases. The trim removed 2 bases at V and 0 bases at J, leaving 1 base unmatched. Germline V lookup: CDR1 ENHRY, CDR2 SYGVKD. The CDR3 extends over 16 amino acids. The CDR3 spells CAISEGTGSNTGELFF. Written as DNA, the CDR3 is TGTGCCATCAGTGAGGGGACAGGGTCGAACACCGGGGAGCTGTTTTTT.

The J gene is TRBJ2-5, the V gene TRBV2; D is undetermined. The CDR3 runs 13 residues. V gave up 4 bases and J gave up 7 bases, with 13 bases separating them. Germline V gene sequence: CDR1 SNHLY, CDR2 FYNNEI. CDR3 residues: CASSALGLGTQYF. DNA of the CDR3: TGTGCCAGCAGTGCCCTAGGCCTCGGGACCCAGTACTTC.

This clone was recorded only once. In DNA, the CDR3 is TGTGCCAGTAGCCGGGACAGGGGTGACGAGCAGTACTTC. Amino acids: CASSRDRGDEQYF. This chain joins TRBV19 and TRBJ2-7; 10 bases match TRBD1. CDR3 size: 13 residues. The germline gives CDR1 LNHDA, CDR2 SQIVND (reference sequence). The trim removed 6 bases at V and 5 bases at J, leaving 4 bases unmatched. The full variable domain, its missing parts supplied by reference TRBV19 and TRBJ2-7, is DGGITQSPKYLFRKEGQNVTLSCEQNLNHDAMYWYRQDPGQGLRLIYYSQIVNDFQKGDIAEGYSVSREKKESFPLTVTSAQKNPTAFYLCASSRDRGDEQYFGPGTRLTVT.

This clone was picked up one time. The rearrangement links TRBV19 to TRBJ2-7, with D maybe TRBD2 (6 bases). Germline V gene lookup returns CDR1 LNHDA and CDR2 SQIVND (reference sequence). There are 14 residues in the CDR3. The V gene lost 1 base and the J gene lost 5 bases, with 12 bases spanning the gap. CDR3 DNA sequence: TGTGCCAGTAGTATAGCCGGGGAGGTCAACGAGCAGTACTTC. This translates into CASSIAGEVNEQYF.

CDR3 coding DNA: TGTGCCAGCAGTGAGGGAGGGGGCACAGATACGCAGTATTTT. Its translation is CASSEGGGTDTQYF. The chain combines TRBV6-4 with TRBJ2-3; 7 positions match TRBD2. The V gene's germline CDR1 is MRHNA and CDR2 SNTAGT. CDR3 size: 14 residues. The J segment lost 1 base and the V segment lost 3 bases, leaving 1 base of the junction unmatched.

The V and J genes are TRBV19 and TRBJ2-5; a weak D match, TRBD2 (6 bases). CDR1 LNHDA and CDR2 SQIVND come from the germline V gene (reference sequence). The V end was cut by 5 bases, the J end by 2 bases, with 9 bases between. The CDR3 covers 13 residues. CDR3 in DNA: TGTGCCAGTAGTCGGGACTGGCAAGAGACCCAGTACTTC. Residues: CASSRDWQETQYF. The variable domain in full, completed from reference TRBV19 and TRBJ2-5, reads DGGITQSPKYLFRKEGQNVTLSCEQNLNHDAMYWYRQDPGQGLRLIYYSQIVNDFQKGDIAEGYSVSREKKESFPLTVTSAQKNPTAFYLCASSRDWQETQYFGPGTRLLVL.

This rearrangement joins TRBV2 to TRBJ2-7; D remains unclear. V was cut by 8 bases and J by 0 bases, with 14 bases left in between. The CDR3 covers 14 residues. CDR1 and CDR2 (germline): SNHLY, FYNNEI. The CDR3 spells CASDLINNSYEQYF. For the CDR3, the DNA is TGTGCCAGCGATTTGATAAACAACTCCTACGAGCAGTACTTC. The variable domain in full, with the rest retrieved from reference TRBV2 and TRBJ2-7, is EPEVTQTPSHQVTQMGQEVILRCVPISNHLYFYWYRQILGQKVEFLVSFYNNEISEKSEIFDDQFSVERPDGSNFTLKIRSTKLEDSAMYFCASDLINNSYEQYFGPGTRLTVT.

The gene calls are TRBV6-1 and TRBJ1-2; a possible D gene is TRBD1 (6 bases). In germline, CDR1 is MNHNS, CDR2 SASEGT. V lost 4 bases to trimming and J lost 6 bases, with 15 bases between them. The CDR3 sequence is 14 residues long. This CDR3 reads CASSVQQGLNGYTF. CDR3 sequence (DNA): TGTGCCAGCAGTGTCCAACAGGGTCTGAATGGCTACACCTTC.

This clone occurred a few times. J is TRBJ2-7 and V is TRBV1; TRBD1 is the table's D call, not checked against the DNA. TRBV1 represents a pseudogene. The CDR3 is 17 amino acids. The CDR3 DNA reads TGCACCAGCAGCCCCCTTTCGGGTAGGGGGAGCTCCTACGAGCAGTACTTC. Amino acids: CTSSPLSGRGSSYEQYF.

The gene calls are TRBV5-4 and TRBJ1-1; 10 bases match TRBD1. CDR3 length: 15 residues. The V gene's germline CDR1 is SGHNT and CDR2 YYREEE (reference sequence). Trimming at V came to 3 bases and at J to 4 bases, leaving 6 bases not matched to a gene. The CDR3 DNA reads TGTGCCAGCAGCTCGGGGACAGGGGAGACCACTGAAGCTTTCTTT. Translated: CASSSGTGETTEAFF.

This rearrangement joins TRBV2 to TRBJ2-5; TRBD1 might be the D (6 bases). Looked up from germline, CDR1 is SNHLY and CDR2 is FYNNEI. The CDR3 spans 13 residues. Deletions cut 3 bases from V and 8 bases from J, with 13 bases between. The CDR3 DNA reads as TGTGCCAGCAGTGACTGGGGGCCGCGAACCCAGTACTTC. It is translated as CASSDWGPRTQYF.

This clone was picked up a small number of times. The rearrangement uses TRBV5-1 and TRBJ1-2, with D possibly being TRBD1 (5 bases). With 0 bases removed from V and 2 bases from J, the gap between germline ends came to 8 bases. The CDR3 has 14 residues. Germline loops: CDR1 SGHRS, CDR2 YFSETQ. CDR3 sequence (DNA): TGCGCCAGCAGCTTGGCAGGGAGGAACTATGGCTACACCTTC. Residues: CASSLAGRNYGYTF.

The rearrangement joins TRBV5-6 to TRBJ1-2; D gene ambiguous. Germline CDR1 SGHDT, CDR2 YYEEEE. Trimming cost V 3 bases and J 7 bases, with 10 bases left between them. The CDR3 contains 12 residues. CDR3 residues: CASSSRSRGYTF. CDR3 nucleotide sequence: TGTGCCAGCAGCTCCCGATCGCGTGGCTACACCTTC.

In its sample, this clone ranks as medium-sized. The J gene is TRBJ2-7, the V gene TRBV27; unclear D gene. The V gene's germline CDR1 is MNHEY and CDR2 SMNVEV (reference sequence). Trimming left V 4 bases short and J 0 bases short, with 7 bases between. This CDR3 contains 13 residues. The CDR3 loop is CASSWQVSYEQYF. The CDR3 region has the DNA TGTGCCAGCAGTTGGCAGGTCTCCTACGAGCAGTACTTC.

The chain links TRBV6-4 to TRBJ1-2; a possible D gene is TRBD1 (5 bases). CDR3 length: 12 amino acids. Trimming removed 2 bases at V and 5 bases at J, with 6 bases between. Germline lookup yields CDR1 MRHNA and CDR2 SNTAGT. This chain's CDR3 is CASSDGGYGYTF. The CDR3 nucleotides are TGTGCCAGCAGTGACGGGGGGTATGGCTACACCTTC.

The chain joins TRBV7-9 to TRBJ2-1, with 12 bases fitting TRBD2. This CDR3 has 16 residues. V shed 4 bases and J 4 bases; nucleotides not matched to a gene: 5. CDR1 is SEHNR, CDR2 FQNEAQ, per germline (reference sequence). CDR3 loop: CASSSRLAGVYNEQFF. The CDR3 DNA sequence: TGTGCCAGCAGCTCCAGACTAGCGGGAGTATACAATGAGCAGTTCTTC.

V is TRBV4-2 and J is TRBJ2-7, with a possible D match to TRBD2 (7 bases). Trimming removed 0 bases from V and 1 base from J, with 10 bases in between. This CDR3 region has 15 residues. In germline, CDR1 is LGHNA, CDR2 YNFKEQ. DNA for the CDR3: TGTGCCAGCAGCCAAGAGGGGGGGCCGTCCTACGAGCAGTACTTC. Translated, it gives CASSQEGGPSYEQYF.

The chain is built from TRBV18 and TRBJ1-3; D is undetermined. CDR1 KGHSH and CDR2 LQKENI come from the germline V gene. V lost 3 bases, J lost 5 bases, and 29 bases lay in between. The CDR3 is 20 amino acids. The CDR3: CASSPLRTVTSSTPRNTIYF. The CDR3 DNA follows: TGTGCCAGCTCACCGCTCCGGACTGTTACCTCTTCGACCCCACGAAACACCATATATTTT.